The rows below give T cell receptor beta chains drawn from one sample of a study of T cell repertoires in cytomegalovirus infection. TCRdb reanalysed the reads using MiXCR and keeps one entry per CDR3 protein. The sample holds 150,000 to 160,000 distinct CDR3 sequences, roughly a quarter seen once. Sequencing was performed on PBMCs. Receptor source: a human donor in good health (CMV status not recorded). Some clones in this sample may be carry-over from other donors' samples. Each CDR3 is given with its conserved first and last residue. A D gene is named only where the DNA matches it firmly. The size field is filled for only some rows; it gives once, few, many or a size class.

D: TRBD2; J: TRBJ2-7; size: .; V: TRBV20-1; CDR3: CSAHPRLAGPSSYEQYF; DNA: TGCAGTGCTCACCCCAGACTAGCGGGGCCGAGCTCCTACGAGCAGTACTTC
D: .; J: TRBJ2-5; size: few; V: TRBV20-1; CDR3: CSARDQGGGLYETQYF; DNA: TGCAGTGCTAGAGATCAGGGCGGGGGCCTTTACGAGACCCAGTACTTC
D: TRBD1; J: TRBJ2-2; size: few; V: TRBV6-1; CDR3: CASTGQGDTGELFF; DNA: TGTGCCAGCACCGGACAGGGGGACACCGGGGAGCTGTTTTTT
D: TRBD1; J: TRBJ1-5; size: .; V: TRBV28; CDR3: CASIGQANQPQHF; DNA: TGTGCCAGCATCGGACAGGCTAATCAGCCCCAGCATTTT
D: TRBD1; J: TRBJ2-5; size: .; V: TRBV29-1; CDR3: CSVDYRGETQYF; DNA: TGCAGCGTTGACTACAGGGGAGAGACCCAGTACTTC
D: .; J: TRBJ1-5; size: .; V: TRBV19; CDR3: CANSNLTRLDQPQHF; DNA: TGTGCCAATAGTAACCTCACCAGATTAGACCAGCCCCAGCATTTT
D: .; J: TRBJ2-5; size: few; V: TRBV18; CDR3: CASSPSTQETQYF; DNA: TGTGCCAGCTCACCATCAACTCAAGAGACCCAGTACTTC
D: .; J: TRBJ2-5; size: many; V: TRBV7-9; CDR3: CASSLAGSETQYF; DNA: TGTGCCAGCAGCTTGGCAGGTTCGGAGACCCAGTACTTC
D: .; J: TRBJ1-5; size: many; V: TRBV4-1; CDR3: CASSQVQGGNQPQHF; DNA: TGCGCCAGCAGCCAAGTCCAGGGCGGGAATCAGCCCCAGCATTTT
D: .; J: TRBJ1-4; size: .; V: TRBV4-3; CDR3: CASSRLAATNEKLFF; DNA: TGCGCCAGCAGCCGGCTAGCGGCAACTAATGAAAAACTGTTTTTT
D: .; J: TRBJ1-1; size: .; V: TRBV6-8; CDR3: CASSPAVNTEAFF; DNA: TGTGCCAGCAGTCCCGCAGTGAACACTGAAGCTTTCTTT
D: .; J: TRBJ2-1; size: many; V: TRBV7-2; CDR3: CASKTITTNNEQFF; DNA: TGTGCCAGCAAAACGATTACCACAAACAATGAGCAGTTCTTC
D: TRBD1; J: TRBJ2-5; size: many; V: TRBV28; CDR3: CASSPGGTQETQYF; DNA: TGTGCCAGCAGTCCAGGGGGAACACAAGAGACCCAGTACTTC
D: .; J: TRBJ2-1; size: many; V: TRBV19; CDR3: CASSIEGSRAYNEQFF; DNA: TGTGCCAGTAGTATAGAGGGGTCTCGCGCCTACAATGAGCAGTTCTTC
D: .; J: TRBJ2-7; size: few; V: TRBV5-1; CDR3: CASSLDRSYTYEQYF; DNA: TGCGCCAGCAGCTTGGACAGGTCCTATACCTACGAGCAGTACTTC
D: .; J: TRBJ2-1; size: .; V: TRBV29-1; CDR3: CSVDHNEQFF; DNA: TGCAGCGTAGACCACAATGAGCAGTTCTTC
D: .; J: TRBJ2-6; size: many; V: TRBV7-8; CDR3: CASSFSVSGANVLTF; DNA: TGTGCCAGCAGCTTCTCCGTCTCTGGGGCCAACGTCCTGACTTTC
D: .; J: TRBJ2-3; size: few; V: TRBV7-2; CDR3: CASSLEAGAGTDTQYF; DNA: TGTGCCAGCAGCTTAGAGGCGGGGGCGGGGACAGATACGCAGTATTTT
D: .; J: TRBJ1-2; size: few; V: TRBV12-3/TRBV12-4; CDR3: CASSLPGGYTF; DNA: TGTGCCAGCAGTTTACCGGGAGGCTACACCTTC
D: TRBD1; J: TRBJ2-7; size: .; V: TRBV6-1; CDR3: CASSYDRGYYEQYF; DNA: TGTGCCAGCAGTTACGACAGGGGATACTACGAGCAGTACTTC
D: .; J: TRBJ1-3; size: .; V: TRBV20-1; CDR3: CSANGVSGNTIYF; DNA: TGCAGTGCTAACGGTGTCTCTGGAAACACCATATATTTT
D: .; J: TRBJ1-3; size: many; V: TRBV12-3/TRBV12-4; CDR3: CASSFGGRGNTIYF; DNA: TGTGCCAGCAGTTTCGGGGGCCGAGGAAACACCATATATTTT
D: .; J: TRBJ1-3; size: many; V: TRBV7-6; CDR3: CASSRLGGFGNTIYF; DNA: TGTGCCAGCAGCCGGCTGGGGGGTTTTGGAAACACCATATATTTT
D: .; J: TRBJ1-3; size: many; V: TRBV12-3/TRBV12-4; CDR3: CASRKDGFSGNTIYF; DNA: TGTGCCAGCAGGAAAGACGGTTTCTCTGGAAACACCATATATTTT
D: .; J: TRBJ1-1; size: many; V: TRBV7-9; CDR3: CASSLVEGLNTEAFF; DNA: TGTGCCAGCAGCTTAGTTGAGGGGCTGAACACTGAAGCTTTCTTT
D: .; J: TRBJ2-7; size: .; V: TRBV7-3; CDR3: CASSFEQGYEQYF; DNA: TGTGCCAGCAGCTTTGAACAGGGATACGAGCAGTACTTC
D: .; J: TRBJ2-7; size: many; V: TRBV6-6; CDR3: CASSYPPRVYEQYF; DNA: TGTGCCAGCAGTTACCCACCCCGGGTGTACGAGCAGTACTTC
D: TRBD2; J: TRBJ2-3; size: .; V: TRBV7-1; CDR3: CASSPQGGGLSTDTQYF; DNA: TGTGCCAGCAGCCCCCAGGGCGGGGGGCTGAGCACAGATACGCAGTATTTT
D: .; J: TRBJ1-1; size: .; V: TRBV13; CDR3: CASSVGAGNAEAFF; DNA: TGTGCCAGCAGCGTAGGGGCGGGGAACGCTGAAGCTTTCTTT
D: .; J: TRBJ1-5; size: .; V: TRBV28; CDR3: CASSPSGGGSNQPQHF; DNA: TGTGCCAGCAGTCCCAGTGGGGGTGGTAGCAATCAGCCCCAGCATTTT
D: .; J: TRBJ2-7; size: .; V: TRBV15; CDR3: CATSRGLDQVQYF; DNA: TGTGCCACCAGCAGAGGACTGGACCAGGTGCAGTACTTC